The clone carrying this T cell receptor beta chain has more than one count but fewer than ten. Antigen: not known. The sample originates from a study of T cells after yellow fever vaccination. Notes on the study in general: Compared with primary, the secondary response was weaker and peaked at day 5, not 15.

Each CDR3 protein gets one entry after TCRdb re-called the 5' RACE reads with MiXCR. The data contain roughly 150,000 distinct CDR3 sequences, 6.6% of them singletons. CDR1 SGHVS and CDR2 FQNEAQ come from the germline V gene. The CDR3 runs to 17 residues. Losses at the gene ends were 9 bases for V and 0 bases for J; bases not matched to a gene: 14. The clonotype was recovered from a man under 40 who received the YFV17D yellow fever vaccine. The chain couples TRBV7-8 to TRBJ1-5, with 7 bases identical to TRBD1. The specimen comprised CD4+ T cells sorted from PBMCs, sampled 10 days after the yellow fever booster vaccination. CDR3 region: CASPGQSPNDSNQPQHF. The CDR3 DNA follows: TGTGCCAGTCCGGGACAGTCGCCAAATGATAGCAATCAGCCCCAGCATTTT.